These T cell receptor beta chains were read from a single sample in a study of cytomegalovirus exposure and HLA in healthy donors. Profiled with immunoSEQ multiplex PCR; TCRdb holds only in-frame clones, not every one. The table records around 100,000 clones, less than 80% of them present only once. Material: PBMCs. The source is a man younger than 40 in good health and CMV-seronegative. CDR3s include the opening cysteine and the closing phenylalanine or tryptophan. A D gene is named only where the DNA matches it firmly. Size is stated for part of the rows, as once, few or many counts, or as a class when the clone is expanded.

>TRBV5-1|NA|TRBD1|TRBJ2-5
CASSLGQGAVRQTQYF
TGCGCCAGCAGCTTGGGACAGGGGGCGGTGAGGCAGACCCAGTACTTC
>TRBV19|NA|NA|TRBJ2-5
CASSSYRGFQETQYF
TGTGCCAGTAGTTCATATCGGGGGTTCCAGGAGACCCAGTACTTC
>TRBV4-1|NA|TRBD1|TRBJ1-1
CASSQDRDSPYLLNTEAFF
TGCGCCAGCAGCCAAGATCGGGACAGCCCATACCTACTAAACACTGAAGCTTTCTTT
>TRBV6-6|NA|TRBD2|TRBJ2-7
CASSHGTSGGSYEQYF
TGTGCCAGCAGTCATGGGACTAGCGGGGGATCCTACGAGCAGTACTTC
>TRBV7-9|NA|NA|TRBJ2-7
CASSLQNNYEQYF
TGTGCCAGCAGCTTACAGAATAACTACGAGCAGTACTTC
>TRBV27|few|TRBD2|TRBJ2-7
CASSFRGAYEQYF
TGTGCCAGCAGTTTCCGGGGGGCCTACGAGCAGTACTTC
>TRBV27|NA|NA|TRBJ1-5
CASSRTAFYQPQHF
TGTGCCAGCAGCCGCACCGCGTTCTATCAGCCCCAGCATTTT
>TRBV19|NA|NA|TRBJ1-1
CASDTGMNTEAFF
TGTGCCAGCGACACAGGGATGAACACTGAAGCTTTCTTT
>TRBV4-1|NA|TRBD1|TRBJ1-2
CASSQTGQGVYYGYTF
TGCGCCAGCAGCCAAACGGGACAGGGGGTGTACTATGGCTACACCTTC
>TRBV6-4|NA|NA|TRBJ2-1
CASSDGHNEQFF
TGTGCCAGCAGTGACGGCCACAATGAGCAGTTCTTC
>TRBV4-3|NA|NA|TRBJ2-7
CASSQDLGQPSYEQYF
TGCGCCAGCAGCCAAGATCTCGGACAGCCCTCCTACGAGCAGTACTTC
>TRBV6-4|NA|TRBD2|TRBJ2-5
CASSVEGGGSGTQYF
TGTGCCAGCAGTGTCGAAGGCGGGGGTAGTGGGACCCAGTACTTC
>TRBV30|few|TRBD2|TRBJ2-2
CAWKLTGGDTGELFF
TGTGCCTGGAAGTTGACGGGAGGGGACACCGGGGAGCTGTTTTTT
>TRBV5-4|NA|NA|TRBJ1-4
CASSPRGDEKLFF
TGTGCCAGCAGCCCTCGGGGTGACGAAAAACTGTTTTTT
>TRBV29-1|NA|NA|TRBJ1-1
CSVVGLFNTEAFF
TGCAGCGTTGTGGGGCTCTTTAACACTGAAGCTTTCTTT
>TRBV4-1|NA|NA|TRBJ2-7
CASSQRHASSYEQYF
TGCGCCAGCAGCCAAAGACACGCGAGCTCCTACGAGCAGTACTTC
>TRBV9|NA|NA|TRBJ2-2
CASSARDLNPGELFF
TGTGCCAGCAGCGCCCGGGACTTAAATCCCGGGGAGCTGTTTTTT
>TRBV18|few|TRBD2|TRBJ2-3
CASSPAGLAVTDTQYF
TGTGCCAGCTCACCCGCTGGACTAGCGGTCACAGATACGCAGTATTTT
>TRBV13|NA|NA|TRBJ1-5
CASSLLGQPQHF
TGTGCCAGCAGCCTCCTCGGTCAGCCCCAGCATTTT
>TRBV28|NA|NA|TRBJ2-2
CASSLGPLASRTGELFF
TGTGCCAGCAGTTTAGGTCCCCTAGCATCGCGCACCGGGGAGCTGTTTTTT
>TRBV18|NA|NA|TRBJ1-1
CASSRAGRPNTEAFF
TGTGCCAGCTCACGGGCAGGGCGCCCGAACACTGAAGCTTTCTTT
>TRBV7-2|NA|TRBD1|TRBJ1-5
CASSFTGDQPQHF
TGTGCCAGCAGCTTTACAGGGGACCAGCCCCAGCATTTT
>TRBV28|once|NA|TRBJ1-1
CASSFGQTEAFF
TGTGCCAGCAGCTTCGGACAGACTGAAGCTTTCTTT
>TRBV7-2|NA|TRBD2|TRBJ2-7
CASSLVASGPYEQYF
TGTGCCAGCAGCTTAGTTGCTAGCGGCCCCTACGAGCAGTACTTC
>TRBV4-1|few|NA|TRBJ2-7
CASSQGRGQYEQYF
TGCGCCAGCAGCCAAGGTAGGGGCCAGTACGAGCAGTACTTC
>TRBV7-3|NA|TRBD1|TRBJ2-6
CASSKRRTGVGSGANVLTF
TGTGCCAGCAGCAAAAGAAGGACAGGGGTCGGCTCTGGGGCCAACGTCCTGACTTTC
>TRBV28|NA|TRBD1|TRBJ2-7
CASSGDRAYEEQYF
TGTGCCAGCAGTGGGGACAGGGCCTACGAGGAGCAGTACTTC
>TRBV11-1|many|TRBD1|TRBJ2-2
CASSGTGASTGELFF
TGTGCCAGCAGCGGGACAGGGGCCTCCACCGGGGAGCTGTTTTTT
>TRBV9|NA|TRBD1|TRBJ1-5
CASSYFRDRGHQPQHF
TGTGCCAGCAGCTACTTCCGGGACAGGGGGCACCAGCCCCAGCATTTT
>TRBV30|NA|TRBD1|TRBJ1-2
CAWNRDRGRGYTF
TGTGCCTGGAACCGGGACAGGGGGCGAGGCTACACCTTC
>TRBV6-1|NA|NA|TRBJ1-1
CASSAQGSVTEAFF
TGTGCCAGCAGTGCACAGGGTTCGGTCACTGAAGCTTTCTTT
>TRBV19|few|NA|TRBJ2-2
CASSIRQANTGELFF
TGTGCCAGTAGTATAAGACAGGCGAACACCGGGGAGCTGTTTTTT
>TRBV6-5|NA|TRBD1|TRBJ1-1
CASSYSGGLMNTEAFF
TGTGCCAGCAGTTACTCAGGGGGCCTCATGAACACTGAAGCTTTCTTT
>TRBV7-3|NA|NA|TRBJ2-2
CASSLRGGDTGELFF
TGTGCCAGCAGCTTAAGGGGCGGAGACACCGGGGAGCTGTTTTTT
>TRBV4-3|NA|NA|TRBJ1-6
CASSQVTDRISPLHF
TGCGCCAGCAGCCAAGTGACAGATAGGATTTCACCCCTCCACTTT
>TRBV5-1|NA|NA|TRBJ1-2
CASRYTTDPSRGYTF
TGCGCCAGCAGATACACGACAGACCCCTCTAGGGGCTACACCTTC
>TRBV28|NA|TRBD2|TRBJ2-1
CASRPLGTSGRVYNEQFF
TGTGCCAGCAGACCCCTCGGGACTAGCGGGAGGGTTTACAATGAGCAGTTCTTC
>TRBV2|NA|TRBD1|TRBJ2-6
CASRDRGTSGANVLTF
TGTGCCAGCAGGGACAGGGGGACCTCTGGGGCCAACGTCCTGACTTTC
>TRBV30|NA|TRBD1|TRBJ1-3
CAWDRTGGNTIYF
TGTGCCTGGGACCGGACAGGGGGAAACACCATATATTTT
>TRBV29-1|NA|NA|TRBJ2-3
CSPVTGTDTQYF
TGCAGCCCGGTTACGGGCACAGATACGCAGTATTTT
>TRBV19|NA|NA|TRBJ1-2
CASSISQRDYGYTF
TGTGCCAGTAGTATTAGTCAGAGGGACTATGGCTACACCTTC
>TRBV30|NA|TRBD1|TRBJ1-2
CAWPGTGGFETKGYTF
TGTGCCTGGCCCGGGACAGGGGGCTTTGAAACGAAAGGCTACACCTTC
>TRBV7-3|NA|NA|TRBJ2-1
CASSLNLNEQFF
TGTGCCAGCAGCTTAAATCTGAATGAGCAGTTCTTC
>TRBV30|NA|TRBD1|TRBJ2-5
CAWSGGTGVETQYF
TGTGCCTGGAGTGGAGGGACAGGGGTCGAGACCCAGTACTTC
>TRBV6-1|few|NA|TRBJ1-3
CATQGPFSGNTIYF
TGTGCCACCCAGGGGCCATTCTCTGGAAACACCATATATTTT
>TRBV6-6|once|NA|TRBJ1-1
CASTAGENTEAFF
TGTGCCAGCACCGCGGGGGAGAACACTGAAGCTTTCTTT
>TRBV18|NA|NA|TRBJ1-1
CASSPPTRRTEAFF
TGTGCCAGCTCACCACCTACGAGGAGGACTGAAGCTTTCTTT
>TRBV29-1|NA|TRBD2|TRBJ2-3
CSVRPTSGWADTQYF
TGCAGCGTTAGACCGACTAGCGGGTGGGCAGATACGCAGTATTTT
>TRBV9|NA|TRBD2|TRBJ2-3
CASSVGSLAGATDTQYF
TGTGCCAGCAGCGTAGGTAGCCTAGCGGGGGCCACAGATACGCAGTATTTT
>TRBV27|NA|NA|TRBJ2-5
CASSLSRGEETQYF
TGTGCCAGCAGTTTATCCAGGGGAGAGGAGACCCAGTACTTC
>TRBV4-3|NA|TRBD2|TRBJ2-1
CASSQYRGLAGDPSYNEQFF
TGCGCCAGCAGCCAATATCGCGGACTAGCGGGCGACCCCTCCTACAATGAGCAGTTCTTC
>TRBV6-5|NA|NA|TRBJ1-1
CASSYSFGLIEAFF
TGTGCCAGCAGTTACTCTTTCGGTCTAATTGAAGCTTTCTTT